Following are 10 T cell receptor beta chains from one sample sequenced in a study of shared clonotypes between healthy human individuals (dated by TCRdb to the early 2020s). The method behind the library was the immunoSEQ multiplex PCR assay. TCRdb mirrors the immuneACCESS table, restricted to in-frame sequences. Some clones are absent from its copies; in checked studies, under half trace to an unresolved V gene, and the reason for the others is unknown. This sample has about 500,000 clones in its table, and roughly three quarters of those were observed once. Jointly, the top ten make up about 11% of the sample. Sample: PBMCs. All receptors derive from a woman between 40 and 55 years old in good health. Some clones in this sample may be carry-over from other donors' samples.

The chain couples TRBV7-3 to TRBJ2-2; either TRBD1 or TRBD2 may fit D (6 bases each). Germline loops: CDR1 SGHTA, CDR2 FQGTGA. V lost 5 bases and J lost 4, with 17 bases in between. The CDR3 extends over 16 amino acids. The CDR3 DNA follows: TGTGCCAGCAGCCCCCGGGGGCAGGGGACCACCGGGGAGCTGTTTTTT. It yields the protein CASSPRGQGTTGELFF.

Note on this clone: Other DNA sequences in this specimen translate into the identical CDR3. The CDR3 protein is CASSFSGYEQYF. CDR3 bases: TGTGCCAGCAGCTTCTCCGGCTACGAGCAGTACTTC. This rearrangement joins TRBV7-2 to TRBJ2-7; the D is unclear. Trimming took off 3 bases at V and 3 bases at J, with 6 bases between the two ends. Germline assignment: CDR1 SGHTA and CDR2 FQGNSA. The CDR3 totals 12 residues.

V is TRBV5-1 and J is TRBJ1-1, with TRBD1 identical over 7 bases. The CDR3 runs to 14 residues. The ends lost 1 base at V and 6 bases at J; junction bases unmatched: 6. Per the germline V gene, CDR1 is SGHRS and CDR2 is YFSETQ. The DNA of the CDR3 is TGCGCCAGCAGCTTGAAAGGGGGCGAGGCTGAAGCTTTCTTT. This codes for CASSLKGGEAEAFF. The whole variable domain, remainder taken from reference TRBV5-1 and TRBJ1-1, is KAGVTQTPRYLIKTRGQQVTLSCSPISGHRSVSWYQQTPGQGLQFLFEYFSETQRNKGNFPGRFSGRQFSNSRSEMNVSTLELGDSALYLCASSLKGGEAEAFFGQGTRLTVV.

This clone has more than one count but fewer than ten. V and J are TRBV5-1 and TRBJ1-4, with D uncertain. The CDR3 length is 13 residues. Germline-derived CDR1 and CDR2 are SGHRS and YFSETQ. V was trimmed by 3 bases and J by 5 bases, leaving 8 bases between them. The CDR3 is CASSSDGNEKLFF. CDR3 DNA: TGCGCCAGCAGCTCGGACGGGAATGAAAAACTGTTTTTT.

With regard to this clone: It differs at one base from a far larger clone, so likely a read error. This sample includes further DNA sequences coding for the same CDR3. This sequence joins TRBV30 and TRBJ1-1, with D tentatively TRBD1 (5 bases). Germline loops: CDR1 GTSNPN, CDR2 SVGIG (reference sequence). The CDR3 consists of 15 residues. CDR3 amino acids: CAWSVRGRSGTEAFF. The DNA for the CDR3 is TGCGCCTGGAGTGTACGGGGGAGGTCAGGCACTGAAGCTTTCTTT.

The chain employs TRBV28 and TRBJ2-3; 8 bases agree with TRBD1. V shed 5 bases and J 0 bases; nucleotides not matched to a gene: 7. CDR1 and CDR2 from the germline V gene are MDHEN and SYDVKM. The CDR3 totals 16 residues. CDR3 sequence (DNA): TGTGCCAGCAGTCCGCAGGGGGCACCTAGCACAGATACGCAGTATTTT. Amino acid sequence: CASSPQGAPSTDTQYF.

As to this clone: The same CDR3 also results from other DNA sequences found in this sample. The rearrangement uses TRBV11-2 and TRBJ2-7; 7 positions agree with TRBD2. CDR3 length: 14 residues. J gave up 4 bases and V 1 base, and 4 bases lay outside the gene matches. Germline V gives CDR1 SGHAT, CDR2 FQNNGV. CDR3 sequence: CASSLGLALYEQYF. The CDR3 coding sequence is TGTGCCAGCAGCTTAGGACTAGCTTTATACGAGCAGTACTTC.

V usage is TRBV11-3 and J usage is TRBJ2-2; possible D gene TRBD1, 5 bases. The ends were cut back, 4 bases at V and 7 bases at J, with 13 bases in the middle. Germline V gives CDR1 SGHNT, CDR2 YENEEA. The CDR3 runs 14 residues. Here the CDR3 reads CASSWTQLGGELFF. The CDR3 coding sequence is TGTGCCAGCAGCTGGACACAGCTCGGCGGGGAGCTGTTTTTT.

As concerns this clone: A far larger clone is off by one base, so a read error is likely. This chain uses TRBV28 with TRBJ1-5; D unclear. This CDR3 is built from 12 residues. CDR1 and CDR2 from the germline V gene are MDHEN and SYDVKM. CDR3 sequence (DNA): TGTACCAGCAGTCTGAGCCTGCAGCCCCAGCATTTT. This gives the protein CTSSLSLQPQHF.

The chain is built from TRBV28 and TRBJ2-1, with D hard to call. Trimming cost V 3 bases and J 7 bases, with 16 bases left between them. CDR1 is MDHEN, CDR2 SYDVKM, per germline. The CDR3 is 15 amino acids. CDR3 in DNA: TGTGCCAGCAGTTTTCTGGAGTGGGCTCATAATGAGCAGTTCTTC. Encoded protein: CASSFLEWAHNEQFF.